Below, 30 T cell receptor beta chains from the same sample are listed, as sequenced in a study of pediatric ulcerative colitis. Here immunoSEQ multiplex PCR was the method, and the copy in TCRdb shows in-frame clones only, minus some. The sample lists about 64,000 clones; 77% were seen once. The sample comprised blood. These receptors were collected from a boy between 10 and 17 years old with moderate ulcerative colitis.

This clone has a handful of counts. This chain links TRBV7-9 with TRBJ1-2, with D unresolved. Germline CDR1 reads SEHNR; CDR2 reads FQNEAQ (reference sequence). CDR3 length equals 15 residues. V gave up 5 bases and J gave up 8 bases, with 21 bases separating them. The CDR3 region has the DNA TGTGCCAGCAGCACATTCCCTTTTAGGGCATACGGCTACACCTTC. Protein: CASSTFPFRAYGYTF.

This clone was counted once. The chain recombines TRBV19 with TRBJ1-1; D unresolved. Germline V lookup: CDR1 LNHDA, CDR2 SQIVND (reference sequence). V lost 2 bases, J lost 1 base, and 8 bases lay in between. The CDR3 is 14 amino acids. The CDR3 spells CASSITGPNTEAFF. The CDR3 DNA reads as TGTGCCAGTAGTATAACGGGCCCGAACACTGAAGCTTTCTTT.

The chain is built from TRBV5-8 and TRBJ2-7; 8 bases are a match to TRBD2. The length of the CDR3 is 17 residues. The germline gives CDR1 SGHTS, CDR2 YDEGEE. After removal of 1 base from V and 1 base from J, the junction contained 10 bases not matched to a gene. The CDR3 bases are TGTGCCAGCAGCTTGTCCAGGCTAGCGGGTCGTTCCTACGAGCAGTACTTC. It is translated as CASSLSRLAGRSYEQYF.

J is TRBJ2-1 and V is TRBV19; 10 bases align to TRBD2. V gave up 0 bases and J gave up 8 bases; unmatched junction bases: 10. The CDR3 consists of 17 residues. From germline, CDR1 is LNHDA and CDR2 SQIVND (reference sequence). CDR3 loop: CASSIEVLAGESDEQFF. The CDR3 region has the DNA TGTGCCAGTAGTATAGAGGTCCTAGCGGGAGAGAGTGATGAGCAGTTCTTC.

V and J are TRBV6-1 and TRBJ2-7; TRBD1 or TRBD2 may be the D gene (5 bases each). V gave up 6 bases and J gave up 2 bases, with 11 bases separating them. The CDR3 consists of 13 residues. Germline assignment: CDR1 MNHNS and CDR2 SASEGT. Written as DNA, the CDR3 is TGTGCCAGCAGAAGAGGGACCCCCTACGAGCAGTACTTC. Amino acid sequence: CASRRGTPYEQYF.

The J gene is TRBJ1-2, the V gene TRBV21-1. TRBV21-1 is an annotated pseudogene. This CDR3 spans 14 amino acids. The CDR3 bases are TGTGCCAGCAGCGAGGGGGGGTATCACTATGGCTACACCTTC. It translates to CASSEGGYHYGYTF.

The chain's CDR3 is CASSLGAWTGVGTEAFF. The CDR3 DNA reads TGTGCCAGCAGCTTAGGCGCGTGGACAGGGGTCGGCACTGAAGCTTTCTTT. This chain links TRBV7-9 with TRBJ1-1; 9 bases fit TRBD1. V gave up 1 base and J gave up 4 bases; unmatched junction bases: 10. The CDR3 is 17 residues long. The germline V gene encodes CDR1 SEHNR and CDR2 FQNEAQ (reference sequence).

The chain combines TRBV19 with TRBJ2-1; tentative D call: TRBD2 (6 bases). Trimming pared 1 base from V and 6 bases from J, leaving 10 bases between. In germline, CDR1 is LNHDA, CDR2 SQIVND (reference sequence). The CDR3 contains 14 residues. DNA for the CDR3: TGTGCCAGTAGTATAGGCCGGACTATCAATGAGCAGTTCTTC. It codes for CASSIGRTINEQFF.

The rearrangement links TRBV5-1 to TRBJ2-3; TRBD1 might be the D (6 bases). This CDR3 contains 13 residues. Germline CDR1 SGHRS, CDR2 YFSETQ. Trimming cost V 1 base and J 5 bases, with 8 bases left between them. DNA of the CDR3: TGCGCCAGCAGCTTGTTCAGGGGAGATACGCAGTATTTT. Protein: CASSLFRGDTQYF.

In this sample, this clone turned up a few times. The chain is built from TRBV6-1 and TRBJ1-1; D remains ambiguous. The germline V gene has CDR1 MNHNS and CDR2 SASEGT. CDR3 length: 13 residues. V lost 10 bases and J 0 bases, leaving 12 bases between the germline ends. DNA of the CDR3: TGTGCCACCAAAGGGCGCTTGAACACTGAAGCTTTCTTT. The encoded protein is CATKGRLNTEAFF.

This clone was detected a few times. V and J are TRBV5-1 and TRBJ1-1; D remains unclear. The CDR3 has 13 amino acids. The V end lost 0 bases, the J end lost 5 bases, and 8 bases lay between the germline ends. Germline-derived CDR1 and CDR2 are SGHRS and YFSETQ. The CDR3 sequence: CASSLALETEAFF. CDR3 coding DNA: TGCGCCAGCAGCTTGGCCCTGGAGACTGAAGCTTTCTTT. Based on the CDR3 plus reference TRBV5-1 and TRBJ1-1, the full variable domain is KAGVTQTPRYLIKTRGQQVTLSCSPISGHRSVSWYQQTPGQGLQFLFEYFSETQRNKGNFPGRFSGRQFSNSRSEMNVSTLELGDSALYLCASSLALETEAFFGQGTRLTVV.

The V and J genes are TRBV29-1 and TRBJ2-5, with TRBD2 as a possible D gene (5 bases). The V end lost 6 bases, the J end lost 5 bases, and 16 bases lay between the germline ends. The CDR3 runs to 13 residues. Germline-derived CDR1 and CDR2 are SQVTM and ANQGSEA. The CDR3 is CSVATTSSETQYF. The DNA for the CDR3 is TGCAGCGTGGCAACAACCTCTAGCGAGACCCAGTACTTC.

This chain joins TRBV4-3 and TRBJ2-3; possibly TRBD2 for D (6 bases). Germline assignment: CDR1 LGHNA and CDR2 YSLEER. V shed 4 bases and J shed 6 bases, with 26 bases lying between them. This CDR3 has 18 amino acids. CDR3 sequence (DNA): TGCGCCAGCAGCCGGAATCCCGCGGGACCCATGAGCGGGGATACGCAGTATTTT. The encoded protein is CASSRNPAGPMSGDTQYF.

The chain employs TRBV19 and TRBJ1-2; 9 bases agree with TRBD1. The CDR3 has 15 residues. CDR1 and CDR2 (germline): LNHDA, SQIVND (reference sequence). Losses at the gene ends were 5 bases for V and 5 bases for J; bases not matched to a gene: 9. The CDR3 DNA reads as TGTGCCAGTAGTGCTCCGGGACAGGGCGGGTATGGCTACACCTTC. Translation: CASSAPGQGGYGYTF.

J is TRBJ1-2 and V is TRBV7-3, with no clear D. The germline V gene has CDR1 SGHTA and CDR2 FQGTGA. Deletions cut 7 bases from V and 0 bases from J, with 15 bases between. CDR3 length: 15 amino acids. CDR3 amino acids: CASIGGSSSNYGYTF. CDR3 bases: TGTGCCAGCATTGGCGGGAGCTCCTCTAACTATGGCTACACCTTC.

The rearrangement joins TRBV5-1 to TRBJ1-4; the match to TRBD1 covers 10 bases. Trimming removed 4 bases from V and 8 bases from J; junction bases left unmatched: 8. The CDR3 is 15 residues long. The germline V gene has CDR1 SGHRS and CDR2 YFSETQ. The CDR3 DNA is TGCGCCAGCAGCGTGACAGGGGGCTTCAGGGAAAAACTGTTTTTT. Protein: CASSVTGGFREKLFF.

This clone was observed a handful of times. The rearrangement joins TRBV30 to TRBJ2-7; TRBD2 is a possible D gene (5 bases). V was trimmed by 2 bases and J by 7 bases, leaving 21 bases between them. The length of the CDR3 is 15 residues. Germline V lookup: CDR1 GTSNPN, CDR2 SVGIG (reference sequence). The CDR3 spells CAWSSGTTGRGEQYF. In DNA form, the CDR3 reads TGTGCCTGGAGTTCGGGCACGACGGGCCGCGGGGAGCAGTACTTC.

CDR3 loop: CASSLGVWDTGSVNTEAFF. The CDR3 nucleotides read TGCGCCAGCAGCTTGGGGGTTTGGGACACCGGATCGGTGAACACTGAAGCTTTCTTT. The chain is built from TRBV5-1 and TRBJ1-1; D perhaps matches TRBD1 (6 bases). Trimming took off 0 bases at V and 0 bases at J, with 21 bases between the two ends. The CDR3 covers 19 residues. Germline CDR1 SGHRS, CDR2 YFSETQ.

This sequence joins TRBV23-1 and TRBJ2-2, with a weak D call TRBD1 (5 bases). TRBV23-1 is classed as an ORF, of uncertain function. This CDR3 region has 15 residues. The ends were cut back, 0 bases at V and 4 bases at J, with 9 bases in the middle. Here the CDR3 DNA reads TGCGCCAGCAGTCAATCAAGACAGATCACCGGGGAGCTGTTTTTT. This gives the protein CASSQSRQITGELFF.

This sequence joins TRBV7-3 and TRBJ2-5, with D hard to call. Deletions cut 6 bases from V and 2 bases from J, with 10 bases between. This CDR3 comprises 13 residues. Germline CDR1 reads SGHTA; CDR2 reads FQGTGA. The CDR3 loop reads CASSSRPQETQYF. The CDR3 DNA reads TGTGCCAGCAGTTCCCGCCCACAAGAGACCCAGTACTTC.

This chain connects TRBV5-1 to TRBJ1-4, with TRBD1 matching 7 bases. Germline assignment: CDR1 SGHRS and CDR2 YFSETQ. J was trimmed by 8 bases and V by 0 bases; bases with no gene match: 4. The CDR3 covers 14 residues. The CDR3 region is CASSLAQGGEKLFF. The CDR3 bases are TGCGCCAGCAGCTTGGCCCAAGGGGGCGAAAAACTGTTTTTT.

This CDR3 reads CASSQRGEQYF. For the CDR3, the DNA is TGCGCCAGCAGCCAACGTGGGGAGCAGTACTTC. The chain carries TRBV4-1 and TRBJ2-7; D gene ambiguous. Germline values: CDR1 MGHRA, CDR2 YSYEKL. V was shortened by 2 bases and J by 7 bases, with 6 bases between the two germline ends. The CDR3 is made up of 11 amino acids.

The rearrangement links TRBV27 to TRBJ2-2; 8 bases line up with TRBD1. Germline V gene lookup returns CDR1 MNHEY and CDR2 SMNVEV (reference sequence). The CDR3 spans 13 residues. The J segment lost 6 bases and the V segment lost 5 bases, leaving 2 bases of the junction unmatched. This chain's CDR3 is CASSLQGAGELFF. The DNA of the CDR3 is TGTGCCAGCAGTCTACAGGGGGCCGGGGAGCTGTTTTTT.

The chain carries TRBV5-1 and TRBJ2-6; the match to TRBD2 covers 10 bases. Germline V gene lookup returns CDR1 SGHRS and CDR2 YFSETQ. V lost 0 bases and J lost 0; bases outside the gene matches: 6. The CDR3 sequence is 19 residues long. The CDR3 coding sequence is TGCGCCAGCAGCTTGGCTTGGGCTAGCGGGGGCTCTGGGGCCAACGTCCTGACTTTC. This gives the protein CASSLAWASGGSGANVLTF.

The chain carries TRBV5-1 and TRBJ2-1; a weak D match, TRBD2 (5 bases). V was cut by 0 bases and J by 10 bases, with 8 bases left in between. Germline V CDR1 and CDR2: SGHRS, YFSETQ. This CDR3 is 12 amino acids long. The CDR3 here is CASSLGTGEQFF. The CDR3, as DNA: TGCGCCAGCAGCTTGGGAACGGGAGAGCAGTTCTTC.

The gene calls are TRBV4-1 and TRBJ2-7; D uncertain. The CDR3 has 14 amino acids. Germline lookup yields CDR1 MGHRA and CDR2 YSYEKL. V was cut by 0 bases and J by 7 bases, with 13 bases left in between. The CDR3: CASSQDLGLREQYF. The CDR3 DNA reads as TGCGCCAGCAGCCAAGATCTTGGTCTCCGGGAGCAGTACTTC.

There are a few counts of this clone. The CDR3 loop is CASSQGGLENYGYTF. The DNA of the CDR3 is TGCGCCAGCAGCCAAGGGGGCCTCGAGAACTATGGCTACACCTTC. This sequence joins TRBV4-1 and TRBJ1-2; maybe TRBD1 (5 bases). Trimming took off 1 base at V and 2 bases at J, with 11 bases between the two ends. This CDR3 contains 15 residues. Germline V gene data show CDR1 as MGHRA and CDR2 as YSYEKL.

This clone was seen more than once but under ten times. The J gene is TRBJ1-1, the V gene TRBV6-5, with D perhaps matching TRBD1 (6 bases). CDR3 size: 13 residues. CDR1 MNHEY and CDR2 SVGAGI come from the germline V gene. V was trimmed by 8 bases and J by 1 base, leaving 11 bases between them. CDR3 region: CASLGGANTEAFF. The DNA of the CDR3 is TGTGCCAGCCTGGGGGGGGCGAACACTGAAGCTTTCTTT.

This chain joins TRBV6-6 and TRBJ2-5, with D hard to call. V lost 5 bases and J 5 bases, leaving 12 bases between the germline ends. The CDR3 has 13 amino acids. The germline V gene encodes CDR1 MNHNY and CDR2 SVGAGI (reference sequence). CDR3 sequence (DNA): TGTGCCAGCAGTCTAAGTGGTCGGGAGACCCAGTACTTC. It specifies CASSLSGRETQYF.

This clone was recorded only once. The rearrangement joins TRBV19 to TRBJ2-3, with TRBD2 matching 9 bases. CDR1 is LNHDA, CDR2 SQIVND, per germline (reference sequence). The length of the CDR3 is 14 residues. The V gene end was trimmed by 11 bases and the J gene end by 4 bases; junction bases not matched to a gene: 10. The chain's CDR3 is CASRLAGSADTQYF. The CDR3 bases are TGTGCCTCAAGGCTAGCGGGATCTGCAGATACGCAGTATTTT.